The T cell receptor (beta chain) described here comes from a study of T cell responses to AZD1222 COVID-19 vaccine. Method: immunoSEQ multiplex PCR; TCRdb's copy keeps in-frame clones and lacks some. The sample has 110,000 or so clones, over 80% seen once. The clonotype originates from an adult in good health. Sequenced here: peripheral blood, sampled on day 0 of AZD1222 vaccination.

For the CDR3, the DNA is TGTGCCAGCAGCTTACAGGGCGGGACAGATACGCAGTATTTT. It is translated as CASSLQGGTDTQYF. The chain joins TRBV7-9 to TRBJ2-3; D possibly uses TRBD1 or TRBD2 (5 bases each). CDR1 is SEHNR, CDR2 FQNEAQ, per germline (reference sequence). The CDR3 is 14 residues long. Deletions cut 2 bases from V and 3 bases from J, with 9 bases between.